This T cell receptor (beta chain) was profiled in a study of beta chain features in type 1 diabetes (dated by TCRdb to the late 2010s). About the study as a whole: No differences in mean age, gender distribution, total cell number or subset yield were found between patients and healthy donors. Naive and central memory subsets were obtained from all 30 or so donors, but regulatory and stem cell-like memory subsets were isolated from only 8 patients and roughly 8 healthy donors. The study compared the TCRB repertoires of sorted circulating CD4+ T cell subsets in recently diagnosed type 1 diabetes patients with those in matched healthy donors. A total of 85 million to 140 million sorted cells were examined across all samples, and a strong correlation was observed between cell number per subset and RNA yield. On the study overall, not on this receptor specifically: Type 1 diabetes patients showed a moderate but significant shortening of TCRB CDR3 length in all four CD4+ subsets. Patients with type 1 diabetes made fewer insertions and deleted more nucleotides at VDJ recombination sites, implying thymic rearrangement abnormalities. PCR may preferentially amplify shorter templates, but because patient and control samples were amplified and corrected together, any resulting skew would affect both groups equally. Only small numbers of individuals were included in the HLA sub-analyses, which left unresolved whether HLA type had any influence on TCRB rearrangement. Naive, central memory and regulatory TCRB repertoires appeared to be more similar among patients than among healthy donors. Because cDNA was sequenced instead of genomic DNA, activated cells with high expression could be over-represented, although the groups did not differ in activation or CD3 levels.

This clone has a handful of counts. What antigen it recognizes has not been identified. Base qualities are not provided; no much larger clone lies one nucleotide away. The entire amount of isolated RNA was reverse transcribed using the High Capacity cDNA Reverse Transcription Kit, so the sequenced TCRB transcripts were expressed ones. Deep immunoSEQ sequencing was performed on naive, central memory and regulatory T cell samples, with an average of around 3.4 million total reads per sample. Sorted cells were lysed in RLT buffer and RNA was extracted with DNase-treated RNeasy Micro or Mini kits, depending on cell number. To prevent cross-contamination, each cell subset was processed individually, whereas patient and healthy donor samples were processed jointly. TCRB sequences were amplified from cDNA with the immunoSEQ multiplex PCR, producing 87-bp fragments spanning the CDR3 region. Amplicons were sequenced on the Illumina HiSeq platform. Concerning the study's data processing: PCR bias was computationally corrected using synthetic template baselines, reads within Hamming distance 2 were collapsed, and singletons that could not be merged were discarded. Reads were aligned against IMGT so that V, D and J genes, CDR3 length and insertions or deletions at six rearrangement sites could be assigned. Within each subset, clonotype counts were normalized to sorted cell number, after which true diversity and Gini coefficients were computed with the tcR R package. The overlap coefficient, calculated on TCRB nucleotide sequences, was used to measure repertoire sharing. Here the immuneACCESS table is served through TCRdb, limited to in-frame sequences with V and J called. Missing clones are a known gap in these copies; in checked studies unresolved V genes cover under half, and the rest lacks a known reason. The D gene and trimming were derived from the DNA, and the V and J assignments and clone size from that table. The sample yields 25,000 to 30,000 clones; 65% were counted once. Together, the top ten hold about 2.2% of the sample.

A single peripheral blood draw of roughly 0.11 L on average was collected from each donor into heparinised tubes. Using a panel that included CD45RO, CCR7, CD25, CD127, CD95 and CD27, naive, central memory, regulatory and stem cell-like memory CD4+ T cells were sorted on a BD FACSAria II. All sorted populations exceeded 95% purity. PBMCs were isolated immediately by Lymphoprep density gradient centrifugation and stained directly without culture. To minimize batch effects, samples were stained and sorted in pairs, one healthy donor with one patient per experiment. V has 6 bases trimmed and J has 6 bases trimmed; junction bases matching no gene number 8. As encoded in the germline V gene (reference sequence), CDR1 is MNHNY while CDR2 is SVGAGI. From cysteine to phenylalanine, the CDR3 is 14 amino acids long. The only DNA kept is the CDR3, 42 bases in frame from the first base.

Recombination connected TRBV6-6 to TRBJ1-5, and TRBD1 matches 7 of the central bases. The material sequenced was Tregs from blood. The cell subset or site label corresponds to: regulatory CD4+ T cells. The receptor comes from a woman aged 25 to 45 with type 1 diabetes. The DNA is TGTGCCAGCAGCTCAGAGGGGGCGCGTCAGCCCCAGCATTTT. This translates into CASSSEGARQPQHF.